This T cell receptor (beta chain) was identified during a study of cytomegalovirus exposure and HLA in healthy donors. The study, taken as a whole, reports: On later analysis, the bulk of CMV-associated TCR beta chains appeared to be HLA-restricted.

Details on this clone: What it binds is unknown.

It was with 60 Vbeta and 13 Jbeta primers that the PCR ran. The protocol was immunoSEQ multiplex PCR, while the TCRdb copy is restricted to in-frame clones and leaves out a portion. This table has about 150,000 clones, over 75% appearing once. The CDR3 is made up of 15 amino acids. V was pared by 4 bases and J by 5 bases, with 16 bases between. The germline CDR1 and CDR2 sequences are MGHRA and YSYEKL. The chain employs TRBV4-1 and TRBJ2-3; a weak D match, TRBD1 (6 bases). The receptor was isolated from a woman between 25 and 40 years old in good health and CMV-seronegative. Sequencing input: PBMCs. The CDR3 sequence: CASSLGTAGEDTQYF. In DNA, the CDR3 is TGCGCCAGCAGCCTCGGGACGGCAGGGGAAGATACGCAGTATTTT.